Shown below are 8 T cell receptor beta chains from a single sample sequenced in a study of blood T cell repertoires in COVID-19. TCRdb's table, derived via immunoSEQ multiplex PCR, lists solely in-frame clones and lacks some. The data contain roughly 140,000 clones, about 80% of them singletons. Sequenced input: peripheral blood. These receptors originate from a man in his sixties with acute or convalescent COVID-19.

Only one count was recorded for this clone. CDR3 sequence reads: CASSLDQRGRVSPLHF. The CDR3 DNA is TGTGCCAGCAGCTTAGATCAGAGGGGGCGAGTCTCACCCCTCCACTTT. The gene calls are TRBV11-2 and TRBJ1-6, with 7 bases that match TRBD1. The V gene's germline CDR1 is SGHAT and CDR2 FQNNGV. The CDR3 totals 16 residues. V lost 0 bases, J lost 10 bases, and 9 bases stayed unmatched.

This chain joins TRBV9 and TRBJ2-1; D not resolved. Germline-derived CDR1 and CDR2 are SGDLS and YYNGEE. The germline V and J ends were trimmed by 3 bases and 3 bases, with 13 bases remaining between them. The CDR3 spans 15 residues. The CDR3 is CASSARSSNYNEQFF. In DNA form, the CDR3 reads TGTGCCAGCAGCGCCCGGTCTTCGAACTACAATGAGCAGTTCTTC.

The gene calls are TRBV5-1 and TRBJ2-1, with TRBD1 identical over 9 bases. Germline assignment: CDR1 SGHRS and CDR2 YFSETQ. There are 13 residues in the CDR3. The ends lost 4 bases at V and 10 bases at J; junction bases unmatched: 6. The chain's CDR3 is CASSNGQGKEQFF. The CDR3 nucleotides read TGCGCCAGCAGCAACGGACAGGGGAAGGAGCAGTTCTTC.

J is TRBJ1-1 and V is TRBV2; TRBD1 agrees at 7 bases. The CDR3 sequence is 13 residues long. CDR1 SNHLY and CDR2 FYNNEI come from the germline V gene. The J segment lost 2 bases and the V segment lost 10 bases, leaving 7 bases of the junction unmatched. CDR3 coding DNA: TGTGCCACCCATACAGGGGCCAACACTGAAGCTTTCTTT. Protein product: CATHTGANTEAFF.

The V call is TRBV4-1, the J call TRBJ2-2, with 8 bases that match TRBD2. The CDR3 runs 17 residues. The V and J ends lost 0 bases and 0 bases, in that order; junction bases with no gene match: 3. Germline V gives CDR1 MGHRA, CDR2 YSYEKL. This chain's CDR3 is CASSQDPGRANTGELFF. Here the CDR3 DNA reads TGCGCCAGCAGCCAAGATCCCGGGAGGGCGAACACCGGGGAGCTGTTTTTT.

The chain links TRBV7-2 to TRBJ1-6; 8 bases align to TRBD1. The V gene end was trimmed by 3 bases and the J gene end by 7 bases; junction bases not matched to a gene: 2. CDR1 and CDR2 (germline): SGHTA, FQGNSA. CDR3 length: 14 residues. The CDR3 here is CASSFSGGNSPLHF. CDR3 coding DNA: TGTGCCAGCAGCTTTTCAGGGGGCAATTCACCCCTCCACTTT. Full variable domain (missing parts from reference TRBV7-2 and TRBJ1-6): GAGVSQSPSNKVTEKGKDVELRCDPISGHTALYWYRQSLGQGLEFLIYFQGNSAPDKSGLPSDRFSAERTGGSVSTLTIQRTQQEDSAVYLCASSFSGGNSPLHFGNGTRLTVT.

This sequence joins TRBV11-2 and TRBJ1-2, with 7 bases matching TRBD1. Germline assignment: CDR1 SGHAT and CDR2 FQNNGV. The CDR3 covers 14 residues. The J segment lost 5 bases and the V segment lost 0 bases, leaving 3 bases of the junction unmatched. The chain's CDR3 is CASSLEGGAYGYTF. The CDR3 coding sequence is TGTGCCAGCAGCTTAGAAGGGGGCGCGTATGGCTACACCTTC.

The chain is built from TRBV3-1 (or the pseudogene TRBV3-2) and TRBJ1-3; D may be TRBD1 (5 bases). This CDR3 is 19 amino acids long. V was clipped by 0 bases and J by 0 bases, with 18 bases between them. Looked up from germline, CDR1 is LGHDT and CDR2 is YNNKEL (reference sequence). The CDR3 DNA sequence: TGTGCCAGCAGCCAAGACGAAGGGGCCCTTACCAACTCTGGAAACACCATATATTTT. Translation: CASSQDEGALTNSGNTIYF.